The rows below give T cell receptor beta chains drawn from one sample of a study of identical twins. TCRdb ran MiXCR on the 5' RACE reads and lists one entry per CDR3 protein. The profile shows about 210,000 distinct CDR3 sequences, around a tenth of them singletons. The sample consisted of memory (CD45RO+) T cells sorted from blood. The source is a woman younger than 30 in good health. CDR3s include the opening cysteine and the closing phenylalanine or tryptophan. A D gene is named only where the DNA matches it firmly. Rows give clone size only sometimes, using once, few, many, or a class for an expanded clone.

J	D	size	V	CDR3	DNA
TRBJ2-5	-	-	TRBV20-1	CSARIGASEETQYF	TGCAGTGCTAGGATTGGAGCTAGCGAGGAGACCCAGTACTTC
TRBJ2-5	-	-	TRBV11-2	CASSPGRSPETQYF	TGTGCCAGCAGCCCAGGAAGGAGTCCAGAGACCCAGTACTTC
TRBJ2-7	TRBD1	few	TRBV2	CASRGDRYEQYF	TGTGCCAGCAGGGGGGACAGATACGAGCAGTACTTC
TRBJ2-7	TRBD2	-	TRBV5-1	CASTSGGALQGEQYF	TGCGCCAGCACCTCGGGGGGGGCGCTACAGGGCGAGCAGTACTTC
TRBJ1-5	-	many	TRBV12-3/TRBV12-4	CASSFSGYSNQPQHF	TGTGCCAGCAGTTTCTCGGGATATAGCAATCAGCCCCAGCATTTT
TRBJ2-1	TRBD2	-	TRBV30	CAWTGGGWDYNEQFF	TGTGCCTGGACGGGGGGAGGGTGGGACTACAATGAGCAGTTCTTC
TRBJ2-3	-	many	TRBV20-1	CSARPNGADTQYF	TGCAGTGCTAGACCCAACGGGGCAGATACGCAGTATTTT
TRBJ2-7	-	-	TRBV11-2	CASSLDPGAGMVQYF	TGTGCCAGCAGCTTAGATCCGGGGGCAGGGATGGTGCAGTACTTC
TRBJ1-2	TRBD1	-	TRBV6-5	CASSYFDRGGYTF	TGTGCCAGCAGTTATTTCGACAGGGGAGGCTACACCTTC
TRBJ2-3	-	few	TRBV7-9	CASSKAGSTTDTQYF	TGTGCCAGCAGCAAGGCGGGATCTACTACAGATACGCAGTATTTT
TRBJ1-1	TRBD1	many	TRBV12-3/TRBV12-4	CASTQTGHTEAFF	TGTGCCAGCACCCAGACAGGGCACACTGAAGCTTTCTTT